This TCR delta chain came from a study of gamma-delta chains in newborns, infants, children. Turning to the study itself: Polyclonal expansion of innate γδ T cells after birth follows microbial exposure.

CDR3 length: 23 residues. The V and J ends lost 3 bases and 0 bases, in that order; junction bases with no gene match: 19. From germline, CDR1 is GEAIGNYY and CDR2 EKD. Concerning this clone: A far larger clone differs by one base, so this is likely a read error. Other DNA sequences in the same sample also yield this CDR3.

TCRdb redid the clone calls on the reads with CATT. Counted here are around 1,300 delta-chain clones, roughly 1.1% occurring once; the ten biggest clones make up roughly a third. The sample was blood. The chain combines TRDV2 with TRDJ3; 10 positions agree with TRDD3. The origin of this receptor is a child in good health. CDR3 nucleotide sequence: TGTGCCTGTGACCTACCAAGTACAGGGGGATACGCGCCAAGCTCCTGGGACACCCGACAGATGTTTTTC. Translated: CACDLPSTGGYAPSSWDTRQMFF.